A single sample gave rise to the 5 T cell receptor beta chains below, sequenced in a study of CD8+CD57+ T cells in acquired aplastic anemia. The template used for profiling TCR beta VDJ and CDR3 was genomic DNA. TCRdb re-called the reads with MiXCR, one entry per CDR3 protein. Among about 250,000 distinct CDR3 sequences listed, around 43% were seen once. It was patients with CD8+CD57+ cell expansion by flow cytometry who were chosen for sequencing. Sequenced material: sorted CD4+, CD8+, or CD8+CD57+ T cells (not recorded which) from PBMCs. The receptor source for this set is a human donor with aplastic anemia.

The gene calls are TRBV20-1 and TRBJ2-7; D may be TRBD2 (6 bases). In germline, CDR1 is DFQATT, CDR2 SNEGSKA (reference sequence). The CDR3 is made up of 15 amino acids. The V end was cut by 3 bases, the J end by 0 bases, with 15 bases between. CDR3 protein: CSARGAGFPSYEQYF. CDR3 bases: TGCAGTGCTAGGGGTGCGGGGTTCCCCTCCTACGAGCAGTACTTC.

The chain carries TRBV6-5 and TRBJ2-7; D might be TRBD2 (6 bases). The CDR3 runs 14 residues. CDR1 and CDR2 from the germline V gene are MNHEY and SVGAGI. V was trimmed by 2 bases and J by 5 bases, leaving 13 bases between them. The CDR3, as DNA: TGTGCCAGCAGTTACACCGCGGGAAGGGACGAGCAGTACTTC. It encodes CASSYTAGRDEQYF.

The chain links TRBV3-1 to TRBJ2-1; 12 bases agree with TRBD2. CDR3 length: 15 amino acids. Germline V gives CDR1 LGHDT, CDR2 YNNKEL (reference sequence). V lost 4 bases to trimming and J lost 6 bases; unmatched junction nucleotides: 4. The CDR3 DNA reads TGTGCCAGCAGCCGGACTAGCGGGATTCTCAATGAGCAGTTCTTC. This gives the protein CASSRTSGILNEQFF.

This clonotype was seen many times. The V and J genes are TRBV7-9 and TRBJ1-2; D perhaps matches TRBD1 (5 bases). Trimming cost V 1 base and J 4 bases, with 7 bases left between them. Per the germline V gene, CDR1 is SEHNR and CDR2 is FQNEAQ (reference sequence). The CDR3 loop spans 13 amino acids. The CDR3 loop is CASSLGQIYGYTF. The CDR3 DNA reads TGTGCCAGCAGCTTAGGACAGATCTATGGCTACACCTTC.

This clonotype appeared many times. This chain connects TRBV10-3 to TRBJ1-1; 7 positions agree with TRBD1. V gave up 2 bases and J gave up 3 bases; unmatched junction bases: 6. Per the germline V gene, CDR1 is ENHRY and CDR2 is SYGVKD. CDR3 length: 15 amino acids. The DNA of the CDR3 is TGTGCCATCAGTGAGGGGGACAGTTATTACACTGAAGCTTTCTTT. Translated, it gives CAISEGDSYYTEAFF.